The sequence of this TCR beta chain was determined in a study of shared clonotypes between healthy human individuals. The overall study: Each donor's CD8 memory used one plate, CD8 naive two, each CD4 subset three.

Germline V CDR1 and CDR2: MNHNS, SASEGT. The CDR3 loop spans 15 amino acids. V gave up 1 base and J gave up 2 bases, with 12 bases separating them. Study observations and caveats: Though the depth was large, rarefaction showed that sorted-subset sequencing was incomplete. Against clonotypes common to all four donors, non-shared ones had lower generation probabilities.

For this clone: The antigen remains undetermined.

Profiled with immunoSEQ multiplex PCR; TCRdb holds only in-frame clones, not every one. The sample records around 690,000 clones, about 90% being singletons. The receptor was isolated from a man younger than 35 in good health. Some clones in this sample may be carry-over from other donors' samples. V gene TRBV6-1 combines with J gene TRBJ2-7; no clear D. Source material: memory CD8+ T cells from PBMCs. As for subset: CD45RO+ cells pooled with CCR7-negative TemRA cells. The CDR3 sequence: CASSEDSFSPYEQYF. The CDR3 DNA sequence: TGTGCCAGCAGTGAAGATAGCTTTTCTCCCTACGAGCAGTACTTC.